This passage covers 28 T cell receptor beta chains from one sample sequenced in a study of T cell repertoires in cytomegalovirus infection (dated by TCRdb to between 2018 and 2021). The sequencer listed for this sample is Illumina HiSeq 1500. TCRdb handled the public reads itself, with Q25 trimming in fastp and clone calling in MiXCR, and kept productive beta chains. Entries that share a CDR3 protein sequence are merged under the most common genes and DNA. The sample table records 750,000 to 900,000 distinct CDR3 sequences; 25% to 35% of these occur just once. In total, the top ten clones hold about an eighth of the sample. The sample's treatment or condition label, in plain terms: in vitro stimulation with specific CMV peptide epitopes to enrich CMV-specific T cells. No antigen is known for these receptors. The material sequenced was cultured CD8+ T cells from PBMCs, taken from culture after CMV antigen stimulation. These receptors were collected from a human donor in good health (CMV status not recorded). Some clones in this sample may be carry-over from other donors' samples.

This sequence joins TRBV19 and TRBJ1-3; D is possibly TRBD1 (6 bases). Germline assignment: CDR1 LNHDA and CDR2 SQIVND (reference sequence). V was shortened by 5 bases and J by 0 bases, with 14 bases between the two germline ends. The CDR3 extends over 16 amino acids. For the CDR3, the DNA is TGTGCCAGTAGTCCGACAGGCGACGGCTCTGGAAACACCATATATTTT. Amino acids: CASSPTGDGSGNTIYF. Filled out from reference TRBV19 and TRBJ1-3, the complete variable domain reads DGGITQSPKYLFRKEGQNVTLSCEQNLNHDAMYWYRQDPGQGLRLIYYSQIVNDFQKGDIAEGYSVSREKKESFPLTVTSAQKNPTAFYLCASSPTGDGSGNTIYFGEGSWLTVV.

The gene calls are TRBV9 and TRBJ2-1; 9 nucleotides line up with TRBD2. V lost 4 bases and J lost 4; bases outside the gene matches: 9. This CDR3 has 16 amino acids. Per germline, CDR1 SGDLS and CDR2 YYNGEE. The CDR3 protein is CASSPAAGGSYNEQFF. The CDR3 DNA follows: TGTGCCAGCAGCCCGGCAGCGGGGGGCTCTTACAATGAGCAGTTCTTC.

The gene calls are TRBV7-4 and TRBJ2-7; 7 nucleotides align to TRBD1. Germline loops: CDR1 SGHVT, CDR2 SQSDAQ. This CDR3 has 17 residues. J was trimmed by 4 bases and V by 7 bases; bases with no gene match: 19. The DNA of the CDR3 is TGTGCCAGCACCCAAAGGGGGCACCGCCTGGATAAATACGAGCAGTACTTC. This gives the protein CASTQRGHRLDKYEQYF. Full variable domain (outside the CDR3, taken from reference TRBV7-4 and TRBJ2-7): GAGVSQSPRYKVAKRGRDVALRCDSISGHVTLYWYRQTLGQGSEVLTYSQSDAQRDKSGRPSGRFSAERPERSVSTLKIQRTEQGDSAVYLCASTQRGHRLDKYEQYFGPGTRLTVT.

The chain recombines TRBV7-9 with TRBJ2-1; D is undetermined. Trimming removed 1 base at V and 0 bases at J, with 16 bases between. The germline gives CDR1 SEHNR, CDR2 FQNEAQ (reference sequence). This CDR3 contains 18 residues. The DNA for the CDR3 is TGTGCCAGCAGCTTAGGACCTCGGGCAGCTTCCTCCTACAATGAGCAGTTCTTC. It codes for CASSLGPRAASSYNEQFF.

The chain is built from TRBV7-6 and TRBJ2-1; 12 bases are a match to TRBD2. The CDR3 runs 18 residues. V shed 2 bases, J shed 9 bases, and the junction held 14 bases outside the gene matches. CDR1 and CDR2 from the germline V gene are SGHVS and FNYEAQ. CDR3 protein: CASSLYHASSGGVSEQFF. In DNA, the CDR3 is TGTGCCAGCAGCTTATACCACGCCTCTAGCGGGGGGGTGAGTGAGCAGTTCTTC.

This chain connects TRBV6-7 to TRBJ1-5; D may be TRBD1 (6 bases). TRBV6-7 carries the ORF label, with uncertain function. V lost 0 bases to trimming and J lost 6 bases, with 12 bases between them. The CDR3 has 15 residues. This CDR3 is CASSYSTGASQPQHF. CDR3 sequence (DNA): TGTGCCAGCAGTTACTCGACGGGGGCCAGTCAGCCCCAGCATTTT.

This clonotype occurred a few times. This chain links TRBV24-1 with TRBJ2-1; TRBD2 aligns across 9 bases. Germline V gives CDR1 KGHDR, CDR2 SFDVKD. The CDR3 has 14 residues. The V segment lost 5 bases and the J segment 9 bases; nucleotides outside the gene matches: 7. CDR3 bases: TGTGCCACCAGTGCTGGCGGGGGGGCCTTTGAGCAGTTCTTC. Translated, it gives CATSAGGGAFEQFF.

This clonotype was detected many times. V and J are TRBV6-2 or TRBV6-3 and TRBJ2-1; TRBD1 aligns across 8 bases. This CDR3 has 15 amino acids. The germline gives CDR1 MNHEY, CDR2 SVGEGT. Trimming took 6 bases from V and 7 from J; bases not matched to a gene: 11. CDR3: CASSDSRDRLNEQFF. CDR3 in DNA: TGTGCCAGCAGCGACTCACGGGACAGGTTGAATGAGCAGTTCTTC.

In DNA, the CDR3 is TGTGCCAGCAGTTCAGGGGTGGGTGAGCAGTTCTTC. Its translation: CASSSGVGEQFF. This chain connects TRBV6-5 to TRBJ2-1; a weak D match, TRBD1 (6 bases). The germline gives CDR1 MNHEY, CDR2 SVGAGI. The ends were cut back, 4 bases at V and 9 bases at J, with 10 bases in the middle. The CDR3 runs to 12 residues.

In its sample, this clonotype was seen many times. The rearrangement links TRBV7-6 to TRBJ2-1; 12 bases agree with TRBD2. The germline CDR1 and CDR2 sequences are SGHVS and FNYEAQ. The V and J ends lost 4 bases and 2 bases, in that order; junction bases with no gene match: 3. This CDR3 spans 16 amino acids. The CDR3 loop reads CASSSRTSGAYNEQFF. The DNA of the CDR3 is TGTGCCAGCAGCTCTCGGACTAGCGGGGCCTACAATGAGCAGTTCTTC. Supplemented by reference TRBV7-6 and TRBJ2-1, the full variable domain reads GAGVSQSPRYKVTKRGQDVALRCDPISGHVSLYWYRQALGQGPEFLTYFNYEAQQDKSGLPNDRFSAERPEGSISTLTIQRTEQRDSAMYRCASSSRTSGAYNEQFFGPGTRLTVL.

In its sample, this clonotype was seen once. V and J are TRBV7-9 and TRBJ2-1; 8 nucleotides agree with TRBD1. The CDR3 has 15 residues. Germline lookup yields CDR1 SEHNR and CDR2 FQNEAQ (reference sequence). V lost 4 bases to trimming and J lost 2 bases; unmatched junction nucleotides: 4. As DNA, the CDR3 is TGTGCCAGCAGCTACCGGGACAGGACCTACAATGAGCAGTTCTTC. This gives the protein CASSYRDRTYNEQFF. Based on the CDR3 plus reference TRBV7-9 and TRBJ2-1, the full variable domain is DTGVSQNPRHKITKRGQNVTFRCDPISEHNRLYWYRQTLGQGPEFLTYFQNEAQLEKSRLLSDRFSAERPKGSFSTLEIQRTEQGDSAMYLCASSYRDRTYNEQFFGPGTRLTVL.

The chain joins TRBV19 to TRBJ1-1; TRBD1 agrees at 7 bases. The CDR3 runs to 16 residues. CDR1 and CDR2 (germline): LNHDA, SQIVND (reference sequence). The V gene end was trimmed by 0 bases and the J gene end by 0 bases; junction bases not matched to a gene: 4. The CDR3 coding sequence is TGTGCCAGTAGTATAGATCCCACAGGGGTGAACACTGAAGCTTTCTTT. It yields the protein CASSIDPTGVNTEAFF.

The chain combines TRBV20-1 with TRBJ2-7; D perhaps matches TRBD2 (6 bases). The V end was cut by 0 bases, the J end by 2 bases, with 14 bases between. The CDR3 has 15 amino acids. The germline V gene encodes CDR1 DFQATT and CDR2 SNEGSKA (reference sequence). The CDR3 region is CSARDKLALPYEQYF. The CDR3 DNA is TGCAGTGCTAGAGATAAACTAGCCCTGCCCTACGAGCAGTACTTC.

This clonotype was observed a single time. The genes are TRBV20-1 and TRBJ2-5, with TRBD2 identical over 9 bases. With V trimmed by 3 bases and J by 4 bases, 6 bases remained unmatched. The CDR3 spans 14 residues. The V gene's germline CDR1 is DFQATT and CDR2 SNEGSKA (reference sequence). CDR3 protein: CSASGGLAGETQYF. CDR3 DNA: TGCAGTGCTAGCGGGGGACTAGCTGGAGAGACCCAGTACTTC.

This CDR3 reads CASSLLFIGHGQSNTEAFF. The DNA for the CDR3 is TGCGCCAGCAGCTTGCTGTTCATCGGCCACGGACAGTCGAACACTGAAGCTTTCTTT. The chain recombines TRBV5-1 with TRBJ1-1; weak D call: TRBD1 (6 bases). From germline, CDR1 is SGHRS and CDR2 YFSETQ. CDR3 length equals 19 residues. The V end was cut by 1 base, the J end by 1 base, with 23 bases between.

Only a few counts were recorded for this clonotype. The CDR3 loop is CASSLVWTGPGNTIYF. CDR3 coding DNA: TGTGCCAGCAGTTTGGTTTGGACAGGCCCTGGAAACACCATATATTTT. The V gene is TRBV28, the J gene TRBJ1-3; 7 positions match TRBD1. Unmatched junction bases numbered 7, after V lost 3 bases and J lost 2 bases. The CDR3 extends over 16 amino acids. Germline V gene lookup returns CDR1 MDHEN and CDR2 SYDVKM.

The V and J genes are TRBV27 and TRBJ2-1, with 8 nucleotides matching TRBD1. Germline V lookup: CDR1 MNHEY, CDR2 SMNVEV (reference sequence). V lost 6 bases to trimming and J lost 15 bases; unmatched junction nucleotides: 10. CDR3 length: 12 amino acids. The CDR3 nucleotides read TGTGCCAGCAGCGACAGGGGCGACGCACTGTTCTTC. This encodes CASSDRGDALFF.

This clonotype was recorded many times. This chain uses TRBV7-8 with TRBJ2-3, with TRBD2 matching 16 bases. The CDR3 totals 19 residues. The junction had 3 bases not matched to a gene; V was cut back by 0 bases and J by 0 bases. Germline lookup yields CDR1 SGHVS and CDR2 FQNEAQ. DNA for the CDR3: TGTGCCAGCAGCTTAGCCGGGACTAGCGGGGGGGCCAGCACAGATACGCAGTATTTT. Its translation is CASSLAGTSGGASTDTQYF. The whole variable domain, filled in from reference TRBV7-8 and TRBJ2-3, reads GAGVSQSPRYKVAKRGQDVALRCDPISGHVSLFWYQQALGQGPEFLTYFQNEAQLDKSGLPSDRFFAERPEGSVSTLKIQRTQQEDSAVYLCASSLAGTSGGASTDTQYFGPGTRLTVL.

The chain recombines TRBV5-5 with TRBJ2-2, with 9 nucleotides matching TRBD1. The CDR3 consists of 20 residues. V was pared by 3 bases and J by 4 bases, with 19 bases of the junction left unmatched. CDR1 and CDR2 from the germline V gene are SGHKS and YYEKEE (reference sequence). The CDR3 DNA follows: TGTGCCAGCAGCTCCACACCGGGACAGGGCTTATTGTCGGGCACCGGGGAGCTGTTTTTT. Amino acid sequence: CASSSTPGQGLLSGTGELFF.

This clonotype has just a few counts. The J gene is TRBJ2-3, the V gene TRBV12-3 or TRBV12-4; D gene unclear. Trimming took 5 bases from V and 2 from J, leaving 11 bases between them. The CDR3 runs 14 residues. The CDR3 DNA is TGTGCCAGCAGTCTTCGACGAGACACAGATACGCAGTATTTT. It is translated as CASSLRRDTDTQYF.

Only a few counts were recorded for this clonotype. V usage is TRBV7-3 and J usage is TRBJ2-4; D is possibly TRBD2 (7 bases). This CDR3 has 16 amino acids. V shed 4 bases and J shed 3 bases, with 16 bases lying between them. The germline gives CDR1 SGHTA, CDR2 FQGTGA. CDR3 DNA: TGTGCCAGCAGCTACCTCCGGGGAGGGGGCAAAAACATTCAGTACTTC. Its translation is CASSYLRGGGKNIQYF.

This chain joins TRBV18 and TRBJ1-2; 7 positions match TRBD1. V was clipped by 1 base and J by 6 bases; unmatched bases: 8. Germline CDR1 and CDR2: KGHSH and LQKENI. The CDR3 is 15 amino acids. The CDR3 DNA is TGTGCCAGCTCACCACTCACAGGGGAGAATGATGGCTACACCTTC. It encodes CASSPLTGENDGYTF. Based on the CDR3 plus reference TRBV18 and TRBJ1-2, the full variable domain is NAGVMQNPRHLVRRRGQEARLRCSPMKGHSHVYWYRQLPEEGLKFMVYLQKENIIDESGMPKERFSAEFPKEGPSILRIQQVVRGDSAAYFCASSPLTGENDGYTFGSGTRLTVV.

This clonotype has at least ten counts. The gene calls are TRBV7-8 and TRBJ1-1; D may be TRBD1 (6 bases). The length of the CDR3 is 13 residues. CDR1 is SGHVS, CDR2 FQNEAQ, per germline. Between the trimmed V and J ends, which lost 6 bases and 7 bases, there was a span of 15 bases. CDR3 protein: CASSSGTQVEAFF. The DNA of the CDR3 is TGTGCCAGCAGTTCCGGGACACAGGTTGAAGCTTTCTTT.

The V call is TRBV7-8, the J call TRBJ1-1; D perhaps matches TRBD1 (5 bases). The CDR3 has 14 amino acids. Germline values: CDR1 SGHVS, CDR2 FQNEAQ. V lost 5 bases to trimming and J lost 3 bases, with 13 bases between them. The chain's CDR3 is CASSAYKGYTEAFF. The DNA of the CDR3 is TGTGCCAGCAGCGCTTATAAGGGGTACACTGAAGCTTTCTTT.

The V call is TRBV28, the J call TRBJ2-1, with 7 bases that match TRBD2. Trimming cost V 3 bases and J 8 bases; bases outside gene matches: 7. The CDR3 has 14 residues. Germline lookup yields CDR1 MDHEN and CDR2 SYDVKM. The CDR3 DNA reads TGTGCCAGCAGTTTGGGGGTGGGAGGGGATGAGCAGTTCTTC. Its protein is CASSLGVGGDEQFF.

This chain joins TRBV4-1 and TRBJ2-2, with 9 bases matching TRBD2. This CDR3 is built from 17 residues. Germline trimming cut 4 bases from V and 4 bases from J; bases unmatched to any gene: 10. Germline CDR1 is MGHRA and CDR2 is YSYEKL. CDR3 residues: CASSRPGTSKSTGELFF. DNA of the CDR3: TGCGCCAGCAGCCGCCCAGGGACTAGCAAATCCACCGGGGAGCTGTTTTTT.

This clonotype was seen at least ten times. The V and J genes are TRBV27 and TRBJ2-2; either TRBD1 or TRBD2 may supply D (5 bases each). V shed 7 bases and J shed 0 bases, with 18 bases lying between them. Germline lookup yields CDR1 MNHEY and CDR2 SMNVEV (reference sequence). CDR3 length: 17 amino acids. Here the CDR3 DNA reads TGTGCCAGCAAGATAGGGCTAGGGACCGCGAACACCGGGGAGCTGTTTTTT. This translates into CASKIGLGTANTGELFF.

The chain employs TRBV6-1 and TRBJ2-7, with unresolved D. V lost 1 base and J 0 bases, leaving 10 bases between the germline ends. Germline CDR1 is MNHNS and CDR2 is SASEGT. The CDR3 sequence is 15 residues long. The CDR3 reads CASSEDISPSYEQYF. The CDR3 nucleotides read TGTGCCAGCAGTGAAGACATTTCTCCCTCCTACGAGCAGTACTTC.